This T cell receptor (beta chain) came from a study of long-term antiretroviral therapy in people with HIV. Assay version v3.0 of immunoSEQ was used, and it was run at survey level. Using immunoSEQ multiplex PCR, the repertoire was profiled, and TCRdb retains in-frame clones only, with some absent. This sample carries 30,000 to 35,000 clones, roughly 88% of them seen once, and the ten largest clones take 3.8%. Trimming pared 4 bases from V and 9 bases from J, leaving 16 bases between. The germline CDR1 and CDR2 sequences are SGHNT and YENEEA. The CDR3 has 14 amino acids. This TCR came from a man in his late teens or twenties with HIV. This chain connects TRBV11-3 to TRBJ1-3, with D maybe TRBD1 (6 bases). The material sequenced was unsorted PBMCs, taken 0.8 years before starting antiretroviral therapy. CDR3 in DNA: TGTGCCAGCAGCTCACCGACAGGCCCAGGCACCATATATTTT. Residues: CASSSPTGPGTIYF.